This T cell receptor (beta chain) was obtained from a study of control samples from healthy donors and cancer patients. TCRdb's copy holds only in-frame clones and misses some; the assay was immunoSEQ multiplex PCR. Of more than 75,000 clones in the sample, about 81% were seen once. The V gene lost 6 bases and the J gene lost 6 bases, with 11 bases spanning the gap. The CDR3 runs to 13 residues. The specimen sequenced was PBMCs. The sequence was collected from a man aged 65 to 85 with lung cancer. The chain uses TRBV12-3 or TRBV12-4 and TRBJ2-2; no clear D gene. For the CDR3, the DNA is TGTGCCAGCAGACAACAGTACTCCGGGGAGCTGTTTTTT. It translates to CASRQQYSGELFF.